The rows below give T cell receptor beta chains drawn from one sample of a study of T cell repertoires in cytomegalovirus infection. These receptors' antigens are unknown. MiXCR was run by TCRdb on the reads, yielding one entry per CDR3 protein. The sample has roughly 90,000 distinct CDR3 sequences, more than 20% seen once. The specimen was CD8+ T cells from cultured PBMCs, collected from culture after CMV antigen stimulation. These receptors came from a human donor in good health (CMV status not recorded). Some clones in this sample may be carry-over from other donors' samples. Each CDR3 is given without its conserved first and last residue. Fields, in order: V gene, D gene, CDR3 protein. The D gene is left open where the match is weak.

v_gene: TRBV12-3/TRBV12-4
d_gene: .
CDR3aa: ASSPGRGAEAF

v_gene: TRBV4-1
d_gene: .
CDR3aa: ASSQGDNVLEQY

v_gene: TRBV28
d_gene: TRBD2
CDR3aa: ASSLNSEAGGRSYEQY

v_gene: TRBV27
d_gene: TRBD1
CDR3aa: ASSLSRGLDYGYT

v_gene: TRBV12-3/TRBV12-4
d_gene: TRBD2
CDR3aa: ASSLMLAGSTDTQY

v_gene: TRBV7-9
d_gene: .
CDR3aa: ASSHRGDPKSGNQPQH

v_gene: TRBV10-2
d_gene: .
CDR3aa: ASSDAGVGYTGELF

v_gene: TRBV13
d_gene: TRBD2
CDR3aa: ASSLGTSGREGQF

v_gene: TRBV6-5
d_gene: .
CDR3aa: ASSTPRGPGAYEQY

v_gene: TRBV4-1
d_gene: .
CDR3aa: ASSQEATGETQY

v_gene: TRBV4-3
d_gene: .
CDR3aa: ASSPQRDYEQY

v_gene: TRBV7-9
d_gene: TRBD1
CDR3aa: ASSLQGAETQY

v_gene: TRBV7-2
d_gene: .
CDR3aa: ASSFGRTDTQY

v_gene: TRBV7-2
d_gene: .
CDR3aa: ASSLDSLTGNTIY

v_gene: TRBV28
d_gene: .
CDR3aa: ASSSGRLGTQY

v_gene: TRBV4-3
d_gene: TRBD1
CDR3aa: ASSQDRTGFYEQY

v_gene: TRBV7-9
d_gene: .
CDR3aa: ASSSGTVYGYT

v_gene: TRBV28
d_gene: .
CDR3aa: ASSLLSRYEQY

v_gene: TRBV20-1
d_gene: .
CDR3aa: SARSIQDFSYEQY

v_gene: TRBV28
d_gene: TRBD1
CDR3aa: AAAEQGFGETQY

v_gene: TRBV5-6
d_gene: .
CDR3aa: ASSFGGWPRDTEAF

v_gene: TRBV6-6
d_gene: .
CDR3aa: ASRAPTNTEAF